This T cell receptor (beta chain) appears in the sequencing data of a study of shared clonotypes between healthy human individuals. This clone was observed once. From germline, CDR1 is SGHRS and CDR2 YFSETQ. This CDR3 region has 15 residues. V gave up 7 bases and J gave up 3 bases; unmatched junction bases: 5. Some clones are missing from TCRdb's copy, which holds only in-frame ones; the method was immunoSEQ multiplex PCR. The sample holds a few million clones, around nine tenths seen once. The sample consisted of naive CD4+ T cells sorted from blood. The subset denotes: CD45RA+ positively selected. The chain combines TRBV5-1 with TRBJ2-2; 11 bases agree with TRBD1. This sequence originates from a young man in good health. For the CDR3, the DNA is TGCGCCAGCCTAGGACAGGGGGCCGACACCGGGGAGCTGTTTTTT. Translation: CASLGQGADTGELFF. The full variable domain, its missing parts supplied by reference TRBV5-1 and TRBJ2-2, is KAGVTQTPRYLIKTRGQQVTLSCSPISGHRSVSWYQQTPGQGLQFLFEYFSETQRNKGNFPGRFSGRQFSNSRSEMNVSTLELGDSALYLCASLGQGADTGELFFGEGSRLTVL.